The present T cell receptor beta chain was sequenced within a study of Graves' ophthalmopathy and Graves' hyperthyroidism. Comments on this clonotype: This is likely a read error, given that the CDR3 carries no conserved phenylalanine or tryptophan at its end.

RNA transcripts yielded amplified TCR beta CDR3 regions. First-round RT-PCR with HTBI primers preceded a second-round multiplex PCR. One entry per CDR3 protein results from TCRdb running MiXCR on the multiplex PCR reads. The sample includes about 14,000 distinct CDR3 sequences, 50% of them seen just once. The CDR3 totals 16 residues. V was shortened by 5 bases and J by 6 bases, with 22 bases between the two germline ends. CDR1 is MNHEY and CDR2 is SMNVEV in the germline V gene (reference sequence). The study excluded patients with other autoimmune diseases, uncontrolled infections, pregnancy or lactation. What supplied the PBMCs was over 8.5 ml of fresh peripheral blood.

The sample was peripheral blood. The rearrangement joins TRBV27 to TRBJ1-2; D uncertain. The sequence came from a young woman with Graves' ophthalmopathy. CDR3 coding DNA: TGTGCCAGCAGTCCCCATTTGTCCCAAGCTGCCGATGGCTACACCCTC. Protein product: CASSPHLSQAADGYTL.